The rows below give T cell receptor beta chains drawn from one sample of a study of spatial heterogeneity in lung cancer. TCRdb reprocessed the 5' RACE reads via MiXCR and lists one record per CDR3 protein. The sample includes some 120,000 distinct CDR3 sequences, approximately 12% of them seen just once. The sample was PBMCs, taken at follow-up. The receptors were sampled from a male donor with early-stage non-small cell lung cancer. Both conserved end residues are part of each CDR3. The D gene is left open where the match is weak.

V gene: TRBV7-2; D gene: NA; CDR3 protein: CASSSLGSTDTQYF
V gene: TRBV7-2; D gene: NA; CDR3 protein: CASSLALEGYGYTF
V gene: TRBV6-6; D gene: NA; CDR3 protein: CASSYSQGSRSYEQYF
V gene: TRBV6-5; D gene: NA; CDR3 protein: CASTRDSYNSPLHF
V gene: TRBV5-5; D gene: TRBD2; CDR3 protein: CASGLELFEQYF
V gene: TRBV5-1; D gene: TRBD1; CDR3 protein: CASSLASGQGRKTQYF
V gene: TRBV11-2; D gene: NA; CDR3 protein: CASSLEVANIQYF
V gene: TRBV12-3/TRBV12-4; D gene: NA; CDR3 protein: CASSRRPGAWGDYEQYF
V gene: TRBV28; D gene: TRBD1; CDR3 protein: CASRLRGRGAFF
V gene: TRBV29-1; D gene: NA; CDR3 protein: CSVRQTYEQYF
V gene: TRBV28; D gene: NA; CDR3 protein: CASSRDTLYNEQFF
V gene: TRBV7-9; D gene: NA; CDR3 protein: CASTRTGTFSYEQYF
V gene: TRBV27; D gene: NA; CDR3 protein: CASKQTNTGELFF
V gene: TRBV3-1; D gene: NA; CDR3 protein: CASSQSPRGAEAFF
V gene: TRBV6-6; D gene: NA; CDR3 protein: CASSYSRGNEAFF
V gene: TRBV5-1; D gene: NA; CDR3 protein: CASSFSTRRGTEAFF
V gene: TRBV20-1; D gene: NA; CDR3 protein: CSARVRAVGKLRQFF
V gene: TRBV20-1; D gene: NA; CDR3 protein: CSARDNGVAVFHNEQFF
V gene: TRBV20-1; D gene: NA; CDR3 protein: CSAPSRARTYEQYF
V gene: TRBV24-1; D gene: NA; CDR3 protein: CATSDLRGSTNEKLFF
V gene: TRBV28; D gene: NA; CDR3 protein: CASSPRGAAAKNIQYF
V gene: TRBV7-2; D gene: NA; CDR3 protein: CASSPDSSNQPQHF
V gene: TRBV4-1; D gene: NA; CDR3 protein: CASSQVPGSSYEQYF
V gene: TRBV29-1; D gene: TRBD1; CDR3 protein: CSVEEWDRMNTEAFF
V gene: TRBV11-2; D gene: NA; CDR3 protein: CASSLSPKGYTF
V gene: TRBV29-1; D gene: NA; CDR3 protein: CSVGSSSYEQYF